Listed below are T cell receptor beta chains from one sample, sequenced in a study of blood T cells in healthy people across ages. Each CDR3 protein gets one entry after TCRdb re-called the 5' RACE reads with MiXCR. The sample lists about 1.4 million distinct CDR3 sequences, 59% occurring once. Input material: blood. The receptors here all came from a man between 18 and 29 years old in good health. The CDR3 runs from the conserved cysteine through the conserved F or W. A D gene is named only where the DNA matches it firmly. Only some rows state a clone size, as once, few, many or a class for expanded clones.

cdr3_aa: CASNVGTQPQHF; cdr3_nt: TGTGCCAGCAATGTGGGGACTCAGCCCCAGCATTTT; d_call: .; v_call: TRBV6-1; cdr3_length: 12; j_call: TRBJ1-5; clone_size: .
cdr3_aa: CASTSGQGASGNTIYF; cdr3_nt: TGTGCCAGCACCTCCGGACAGGGGGCTTCTGGAAACACCATATATTTT; d_call: TRBD1; v_call: TRBV7-2; cdr3_length: 16; j_call: TRBJ1-3; clone_size: .
cdr3_aa: CASSPLAGGPGYNEQFF; cdr3_nt: TGTGCCAGCAGTCCACTAGCGGGAGGGCCGGGTTATAATGAGCAGTTCTTC; d_call: TRBD2; v_call: TRBV6-4; cdr3_length: 17; j_call: TRBJ2-1; clone_size: once
cdr3_aa: CSVDGTGGAYEQYF; cdr3_nt: TGCAGCGTCGACGGGACAGGGGGTGCCTACGAGCAGTACTTC; d_call: TRBD1; v_call: TRBV29-1; cdr3_length: 14; j_call: TRBJ2-7; clone_size: few
cdr3_aa: CSATPGTSCEQYF; cdr3_nt: TGCAGTGCTACTCCCGGGACTAGCTGCGAGCAGTACTTC; d_call: TRBD2; v_call: TRBV20-1; cdr3_length: 13; j_call: TRBJ2-7; clone_size: .
cdr3_aa: CASSLTPQKPYEQYF; cdr3_nt: TGTGCCAGCAGTTTAACCCCCCAGAAGCCCTACGAGCAGTACTTC; d_call: .; v_call: TRBV28; cdr3_length: 15; j_call: TRBJ2-7; clone_size: .
cdr3_aa: CASSLTGLAYREQYF; cdr3_nt: TGTGCCAGCAGCTTAACCGGGCTAGCGTATCGAGAGCAGTACTTC; d_call: .; v_call: TRBV7-2; cdr3_length: 15; j_call: TRBJ2-5; clone_size: few
cdr3_aa: CASSVGLAASYEQYF; cdr3_nt: TGTGCCAGCAGCGTGGGTCTAGCGGCCTCCTACGAGCAGTACTTC; d_call: TRBD2; v_call: TRBV9; cdr3_length: 15; j_call: TRBJ2-7; clone_size: few
cdr3_aa: CASGIEAFF; cdr3_nt: TGTGCCAGCGGTATAGAAGCTTTCTTT; d_call: .; v_call: TRBV12-3/TRBV12-4; cdr3_length: 9; j_call: TRBJ1-1; clone_size: .
cdr3_aa: CASIGGRDYEQYF; cdr3_nt: TGTGCCAGCATCGGGGGGCGCGACTACGAGCAGTACTTC; d_call: .; v_call: TRBV28; cdr3_length: 13; j_call: TRBJ2-7; clone_size: .
cdr3_aa: CASSLTSGSGETQYF; cdr3_nt: TGCGCCAGCAGCTTGACTAGCGGGAGTGGAGAGACCCAGTACTTC; d_call: TRBD2; v_call: TRBV5-1; cdr3_length: 15; j_call: TRBJ2-5; clone_size: .
cdr3_aa: CASSLVQNSNQPQHF; cdr3_nt: TGTGCCAGCAGCTTAGTCCAGAATAGCAATCAGCCCCAGCATTTT; d_call: .; v_call: TRBV7-2; cdr3_length: 15; j_call: TRBJ1-5; clone_size: .
cdr3_aa: CASSGRGGMIITYNEQFF; cdr3_nt: TGTGCCAGCAGTGGCCGCGGAGGGATGATCATCACATACAATGAGCAGTTCTTC; d_call: .; v_call: TRBV25-1; cdr3_length: 18; j_call: TRBJ2-1; clone_size: .
cdr3_aa: CASMGSGGAGEQFF; cdr3_nt: TGTGCCAGCATGGGTAGCGGGGGGGCAGGAGAGCAGTTCTTC; d_call: TRBD2; v_call: TRBV3-1; cdr3_length: 14; j_call: TRBJ2-1; clone_size: .
cdr3_aa: CASSFTGSDEQYF; cdr3_nt: TGTGCCAGCAGCTTTACAGGGTCGGACGAGCAGTACTTC; d_call: .; v_call: TRBV7-2; cdr3_length: 13; j_call: TRBJ2-7; clone_size: few
cdr3_aa: CAISESIDNSEQYF; cdr3_nt: TGTGCCATCAGTGAGTCAATCGACAATTCCGAGCAGTACTTC; d_call: .; v_call: TRBV10-3; cdr3_length: 14; j_call: TRBJ2-7; clone_size: few
cdr3_aa: CSVAPGSGQETQYF; cdr3_nt: TGCAGCGTTGCCCCCGGGTCAGGACAAGAGACCCAGTACTTC; d_call: .; v_call: TRBV29-1; cdr3_length: 14; j_call: TRBJ2-5; clone_size: .
cdr3_aa: CASRTGTSLNEQFF; cdr3_nt: TGTGCCAGCAGAACCGGGACTAGTTTGAATGAGCAGTTCTTC; d_call: TRBD2; v_call: TRBV12-3/TRBV12-4; cdr3_length: 14; j_call: TRBJ2-1; clone_size: many
cdr3_aa: CASGRDRVFNQPQHF; cdr3_nt: TGTGCCAGCGGAAGGGACAGGGTGTTTAATCAGCCCCAGCATTTT; d_call: TRBD1; v_call: TRBV6-1; cdr3_length: 15; j_call: TRBJ1-5; clone_size: .
cdr3_aa: CASSIPQGQNEKLFF; cdr3_nt: TGTGCCAGCAGCATCCCTCAGGGTCAGAATGAAAAACTGTTTTTT; d_call: .; v_call: TRBV7-2; cdr3_length: 15; j_call: TRBJ1-4; clone_size: .
cdr3_aa: CSVFPTTFGYGYTF; cdr3_nt: TGCAGCGTTTTCCCAACCACGTTCGGCTATGGCTACACCTTC; d_call: .; v_call: TRBV29-1; cdr3_length: 14; j_call: TRBJ1-2; clone_size: .
cdr3_aa: CASSLGWGFYGYTF; cdr3_nt: TGTGCCAGCAGCCTAGGGTGGGGTTTCTATGGCTACACCTTC; d_call: .; v_call: TRBV27; cdr3_length: 14; j_call: TRBJ1-2; clone_size: .
cdr3_aa: CSARRRAYEQYF; cdr3_nt: TGCAGTGCTAGGAGGAGAGCCTACGAGCAGTACTTC; d_call: .; v_call: TRBV20-1; cdr3_length: 12; j_call: TRBJ2-7; clone_size: .
cdr3_aa: CASSQLPERGGREQFF; cdr3_nt: TGTGCCAGCAGCCAATTACCTGAACGGGGGGGCCGAGAGCAGTTCTTC; d_call: TRBD2; v_call: TRBV4-2; cdr3_length: 16; j_call: TRBJ2-1; clone_size: .
cdr3_aa: CSAPWAVKGTGELFF; cdr3_nt: TGCAGTGCCCCCTGGGCTGTTAAGGGCACCGGGGAGCTGTTTTTT; d_call: .; v_call: TRBV20-1; cdr3_length: 15; j_call: TRBJ2-2; clone_size: .
cdr3_aa: CASAPYGSYEQYF; cdr3_nt: TGTGCCAGCGCCCCATATGGGTCCTACGAGCAGTACTTC; d_call: .; v_call: TRBV27; cdr3_length: 13; j_call: TRBJ2-7; clone_size: .
cdr3_aa: CASSLVRASGSTSYEQYF; cdr3_nt: TGTGCCAGCAGCTTAGTGAGGGCTAGCGGGAGTACCTCCTACGAGCAGTACTTC; d_call: TRBD2; v_call: TRBV7-8; cdr3_length: 18; j_call: TRBJ2-7; clone_size: .
cdr3_aa: CASSLPLGSEQAQYF; cdr3_nt: TGTGCCAGCAGCCTCCCTCTGGGTAGCGAACAGGCCCAGTACTTC; d_call: .; v_call: TRBV7-8; cdr3_length: 15; j_call: TRBJ2-5; clone_size: .
cdr3_aa: CASSSRQGTGSPLHF; cdr3_nt: TGTGCCAGCAGCTCTCGACAGGGGACAGGTTCACCCCTCCACTTT; d_call: TRBD1; v_call: TRBV7-6; cdr3_length: 15; j_call: TRBJ1-6; clone_size: few
cdr3_aa: CASKDVTRSSYEQYF; cdr3_nt: TGTGCCAGCAAGGATGTTACCCGGAGCTCCTACGAGCAGTACTTC; d_call: .; v_call: TRBV27; cdr3_length: 15; j_call: TRBJ2-7; clone_size: few
cdr3_aa: CSASGSGGPNTDTQYF; cdr3_nt: TGCAGTGCCTCGGGGAGCGGGGGGCCAAACACAGATACGCAGTATTTT; d_call: TRBD2; v_call: TRBV20-1; cdr3_length: 16; j_call: TRBJ2-3; clone_size: .
cdr3_aa: CASSVADQSSYEQYF; cdr3_nt: TGTGCCAGCAGCGTAGCGGACCAGAGCTCCTACGAGCAGTACTTC; d_call: .; v_call: TRBV9; cdr3_length: 15; j_call: TRBJ2-7; clone_size: few
cdr3_aa: CASSLVDRLGYEQYF; cdr3_nt: TGTGCCAGCAGCTTAGTAGACCGCCTAGGATACGAGCAGTACTTC; d_call: .; v_call: TRBV7-2; cdr3_length: 15; j_call: TRBJ2-7; clone_size: .
cdr3_aa: CASSHLGAGLSNYGYTF; cdr3_nt: TGCGCCAGCAGCCACCTCGGAGCAGGGCTGTCCAACTATGGCTACACCTTC; d_call: .; v_call: TRBV4-3; cdr3_length: 17; j_call: TRBJ1-2; clone_size: .
cdr3_aa: CASSFGTSYNEQFF; cdr3_nt: TGTGCCAGCAGTTTCGGGACTAGTTACAATGAGCAGTTCTTC; d_call: TRBD2; v_call: TRBV12-3/TRBV12-4; cdr3_length: 14; j_call: TRBJ2-1; clone_size: .
cdr3_aa: CASSLGGGRDTQYF; cdr3_nt: TGTGCCAGCAGCTTAGGGGGGGGCCGGGATACGCAGTATTTT; d_call: .; v_call: TRBV7-2; cdr3_length: 14; j_call: TRBJ2-3; clone_size: .
cdr3_aa: CSAWGRETQYF; cdr3_nt: TGCAGCGCTTGGGGGAGAGAGACCCAGTACTTC; d_call: .; v_call: TRBV20-1; cdr3_length: 11; j_call: TRBJ2-5; clone_size: .